The 10 T cell receptor beta chains reported below all come from one sample, sequenced in a study of blood T cell repertoires in COVID-19. The assay was immunoSEQ multiplex PCR, and TCRdb's table has in-frame clones only and misses some. This sample has more than 150,000 clones; 87% occur once, and the top ten carry 2% to 2.5%. The sequenced sample was PBMCs or T cells enriched from blood (not recorded which). The receptors originated from a woman in her twenties or thirties who had recovered from COVID-19.

The chain links TRBV19 to TRBJ1-6; D is perhaps TRBD1 (6 bases). The V gene lost 9 bases and the J gene lost 10 bases, with 19 bases spanning the gap. Germline assignment: CDR1 LNHDA and CDR2 SQIVND (reference sequence). This CDR3 has 14 amino acids. CDR3 bases: TGTGCCAGCTTACAGGGTACGAGTGGATCACCCCTCCACTTT. This codes for CASLQGTSGSPLHF.

The CDR3 region has the DNA TGTGCCAGCACCACGACAGGGTTGAATTCACCCCTCCACTTT. It translates to CASTTTGLNSPLHF. This chain connects TRBV27 to TRBJ1-6; 7 nucleotides line up with TRBD1. Germline CDR1 reads MNHEY; CDR2 reads SMNVEV (reference sequence). This CDR3 contains 14 residues. V lost 7 bases and J lost 7; bases outside the gene matches: 7.

This chain joins TRBV5-5 and TRBJ2-7, with TRBD2 matching over 11 bases. From germline, CDR1 is SGHKS and CDR2 YYEKEE (reference sequence). This CDR3 has 15 residues. The J segment lost 0 bases and the V segment lost 5 bases, leaving 4 bases of the junction unmatched. The CDR3 spells CASRFTSGSSYEQYF. The CDR3 DNA reads TGTGCCAGCAGATTTACTAGCGGGAGCTCCTACGAGCAGTACTTC.

The sample holds one count of this clone. The chain couples TRBV6-5 to TRBJ2-2, with TRBD2 as a possible D gene (5 bases). CDR1 is MNHEY, CDR2 SVGAGI, per germline. Deletions cut 6 bases from V and 0 bases from J, with 11 bases between. There are 15 residues in the CDR3. The CDR3 bases are TGTGCCAGCAGGGACGAGGGTGCGAACACCGGGGAGCTGTTTTTT. Translated: CASRDEGANTGELFF.

This chain uses TRBV4-1 with TRBJ2-5, with a tentative D call TRBD2 (6 bases). Germline loops: CDR1 MGHRA, CDR2 YSYEKL. The CDR3 contains 13 residues. V was pared by 1 base and J by 4 bases, with 7 bases between. The CDR3 protein is CASSQVAVETQYF. CDR3 in DNA: TGCGCCAGCAGCCAAGTAGCGGTAGAGACCCAGTACTTC.

J is TRBJ1-6 and V is TRBV24-1; no reliable D call. V lost 0 bases and J 0 bases, leaving 11 bases between the germline ends. This CDR3 is built from 18 residues. Germline loops: CDR1 KGHDR, CDR2 SFDVKD. The CDR3 spells CATSDLSRKGSYNSPLHF. DNA of the CDR3: TGTGCCACCAGTGATTTGTCCAGGAAAGGCTCCTATAATTCACCCCTCCACTTT.

The chain uses TRBV11-3 and TRBJ2-3; TRBD1 might be the D (5 bases). Per germline, CDR1 SGHNT and CDR2 YENEEA. The CDR3 loop spans 13 amino acids. V shed 5 bases and J shed 0 bases, with 6 bases lying between them. The CDR3 DNA sequence: TGTGCCAGCAGCCCAGGGAGCACAGATACGCAGTATTTT. Translated: CASSPGSTDTQYF. Complete variable domain (other parts from reference TRBV11-3 and TRBJ2-3): EAGVVQSPRYKIIEKKQPVAFWCNPISGHNTLYWYLQNLGQGPELLIRYENEEAVDDSQLPKDRFSAERLKGVDSTLKIQPAELGDSAVYLCASSPGSTDTQYFGPGTRLTVL.

This chain links TRBV4-2 with TRBJ2-7; perhaps TRBD2 as D (6 bases). Germline CDR1 and CDR2: LGHNA and YNFKEQ. V lost 4 bases and J 7 bases, leaving 17 bases between the germline ends. The CDR3 runs to 14 residues. The CDR3 sequence: CASSREATVREQYF. The CDR3 DNA sequence: TGTGCCAGCAGCCGGGAGGCTACCGTTAGGGAGCAGTACTTC.

This clone showed up many times. CDR3 in amino acids: CASSPSGTVNEKLFF. CDR3 coding DNA: TGCGCCAGCAGCCCCTCCGGGACAGTGAATGAAAAACTGTTTTTT. J is TRBJ1-4 and V is TRBV4-1; 7 bases line up with TRBD1. CDR1 is MGHRA, CDR2 YSYEKL, per germline. The length of the CDR3 is 15 residues. The trim removed 4 bases at V and 5 bases at J, leaving 7 bases unmatched.

The genes are TRBV4-3 and TRBJ2-6; D unclear. Trimming pared 0 bases from V and 0 bases from J, leaving 9 bases between. Germline V gene lookup returns CDR1 LGHNA and CDR2 YSLEER. This CDR3 comprises 17 residues. The CDR3, as DNA: TGCGCCAGCAGCCAAGATCTCCCTAGCTCTGGGGCCAACGTCCTGACTTTC. Translated, it gives CASSQDLPSSGANVLTF.